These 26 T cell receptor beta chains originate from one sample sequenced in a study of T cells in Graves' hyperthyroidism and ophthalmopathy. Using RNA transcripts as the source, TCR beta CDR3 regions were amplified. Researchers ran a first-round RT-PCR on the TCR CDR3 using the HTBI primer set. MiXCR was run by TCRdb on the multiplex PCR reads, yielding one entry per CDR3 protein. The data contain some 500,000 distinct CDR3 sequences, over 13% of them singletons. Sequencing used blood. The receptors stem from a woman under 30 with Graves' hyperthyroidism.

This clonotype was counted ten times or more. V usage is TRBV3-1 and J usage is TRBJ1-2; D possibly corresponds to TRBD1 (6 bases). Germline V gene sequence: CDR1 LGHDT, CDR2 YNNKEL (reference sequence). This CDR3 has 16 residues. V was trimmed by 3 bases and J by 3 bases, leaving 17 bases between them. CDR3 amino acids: CASSQEHRVMDYGYTF. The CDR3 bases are TGTGCCAGCAGCCAGGAACACAGGGTCATGGACTATGGCTACACCTTC. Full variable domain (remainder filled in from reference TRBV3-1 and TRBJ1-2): DTAVSQTPKYLVTQMGNDKSIKCEQNLGHDTMYWYKQDSKKFLKIMFSYNNKELIINETVPNRFSPKSPDKAHLNLHINSLELGDSAVYFCASSQEHRVMDYGYTFGSGTRLTVV.

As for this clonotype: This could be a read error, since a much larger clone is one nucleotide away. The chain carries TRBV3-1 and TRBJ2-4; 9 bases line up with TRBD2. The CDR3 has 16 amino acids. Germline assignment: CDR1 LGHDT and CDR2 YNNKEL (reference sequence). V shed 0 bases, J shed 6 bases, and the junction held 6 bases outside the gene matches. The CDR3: CASSQEGVSGRNIQYF. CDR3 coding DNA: TGTGCCAGCAGCCAAGAGGGAGTTAGCGGGAGAAACATTCAGTACTTC.

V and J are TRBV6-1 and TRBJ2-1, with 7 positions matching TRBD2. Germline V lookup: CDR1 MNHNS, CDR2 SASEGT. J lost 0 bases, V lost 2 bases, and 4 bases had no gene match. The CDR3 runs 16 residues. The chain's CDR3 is CASSESASGSYNEQFF. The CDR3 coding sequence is TGTGCCAGCAGTGAATCGGCTAGCGGCTCCTACAATGAGCAGTTCTTC.

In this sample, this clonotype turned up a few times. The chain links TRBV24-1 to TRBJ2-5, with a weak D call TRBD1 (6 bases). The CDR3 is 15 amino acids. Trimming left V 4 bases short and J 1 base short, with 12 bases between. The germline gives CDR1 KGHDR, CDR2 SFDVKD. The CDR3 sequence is CATSEGARFQETQYF. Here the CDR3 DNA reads TGTGCCACCAGTGAGGGGGCGAGGTTCCAAGAGACCCAGTACTTC.

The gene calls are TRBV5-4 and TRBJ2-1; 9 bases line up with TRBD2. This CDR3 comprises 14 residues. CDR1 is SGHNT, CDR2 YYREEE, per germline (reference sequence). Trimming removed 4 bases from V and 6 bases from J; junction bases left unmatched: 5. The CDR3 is CASSRLLAGNEQFF. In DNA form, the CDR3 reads TGTGCCAGCAGCCGATTACTAGCGGGCAATGAGCAGTTCTTC.

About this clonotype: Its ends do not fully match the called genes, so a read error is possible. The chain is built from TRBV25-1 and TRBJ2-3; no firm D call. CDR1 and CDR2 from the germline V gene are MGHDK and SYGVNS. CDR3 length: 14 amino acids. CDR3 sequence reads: CASSELQFTDTQCF. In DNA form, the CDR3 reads TGTGCCAGCAGTGAATTACAGTTCACAGATACGCAGTGTTTT. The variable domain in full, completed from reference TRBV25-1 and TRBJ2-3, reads EADIYQTPRYLVIGTGKKITLECSQTMGHDKMYWYQQDPGMELHLIHYSYGVNSTEKGDLSSESTVSRIRTEHFPLTLESARPSHTSQYLCASSELQFTDTQCFGPGTRLTVL.

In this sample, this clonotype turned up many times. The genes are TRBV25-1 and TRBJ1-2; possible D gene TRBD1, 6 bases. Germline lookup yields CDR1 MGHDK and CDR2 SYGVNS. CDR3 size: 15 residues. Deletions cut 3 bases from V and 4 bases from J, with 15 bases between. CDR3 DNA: TGTGCCAGCAGTGACAGGGGTTGGGATAGCTATGGCTACACCTTC. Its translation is CASSDRGWDSYGYTF.

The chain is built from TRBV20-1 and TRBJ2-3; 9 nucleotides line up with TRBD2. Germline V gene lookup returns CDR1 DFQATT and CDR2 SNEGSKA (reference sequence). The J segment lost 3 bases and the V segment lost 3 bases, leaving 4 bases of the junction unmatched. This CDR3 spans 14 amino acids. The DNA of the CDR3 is TGCAGTGCTAGTCCTCTAGCGGGAACAGATACGCAGTATTTT. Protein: CSASPLAGTDTQYF.

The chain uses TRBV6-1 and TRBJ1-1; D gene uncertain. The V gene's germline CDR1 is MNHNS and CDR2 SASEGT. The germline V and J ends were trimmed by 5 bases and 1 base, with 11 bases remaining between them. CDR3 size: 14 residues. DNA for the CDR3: TGTGCCAGCAGTTCCAAGAGAGAGAACACTGAAGCTTTCTTT. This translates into CASSSKRENTEAFF.

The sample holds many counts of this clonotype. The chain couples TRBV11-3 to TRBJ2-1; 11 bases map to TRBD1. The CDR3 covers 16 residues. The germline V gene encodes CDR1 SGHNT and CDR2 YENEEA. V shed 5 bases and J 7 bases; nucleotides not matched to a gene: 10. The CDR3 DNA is TGTGCCAGCAGCACAGGAGGACAGGGGGCGCGGAATGAGCAGTTCTTC. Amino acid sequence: CASSTGGQGARNEQFF.

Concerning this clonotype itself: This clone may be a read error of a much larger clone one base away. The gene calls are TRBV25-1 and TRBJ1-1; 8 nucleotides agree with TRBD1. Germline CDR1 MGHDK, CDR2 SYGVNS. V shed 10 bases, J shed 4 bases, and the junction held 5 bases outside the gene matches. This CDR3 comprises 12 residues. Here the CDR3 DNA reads TGTGCCACCCACACAGGGGGCACTGAAGCTTTCTTT. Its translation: CATHTGGTEAFF.

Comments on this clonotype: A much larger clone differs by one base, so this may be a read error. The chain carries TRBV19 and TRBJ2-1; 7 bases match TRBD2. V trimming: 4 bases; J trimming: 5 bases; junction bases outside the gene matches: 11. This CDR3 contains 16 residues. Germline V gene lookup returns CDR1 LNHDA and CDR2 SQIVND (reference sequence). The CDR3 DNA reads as TGTGCCAGTAGTAAGTGGTCCGGGAGGACCCACAATGAGCAGTTCTTC. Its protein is CASSKWSGRTHNEQFF.

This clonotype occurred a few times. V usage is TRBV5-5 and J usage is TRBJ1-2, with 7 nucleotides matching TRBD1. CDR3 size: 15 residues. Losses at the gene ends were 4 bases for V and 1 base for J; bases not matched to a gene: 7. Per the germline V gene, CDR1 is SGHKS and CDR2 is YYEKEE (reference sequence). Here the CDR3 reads CASSVTGTDNYGYTF. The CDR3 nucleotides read TGTGCCAGCAGCGTAACCGGGACAGATAACTATGGCTACACCTTC.

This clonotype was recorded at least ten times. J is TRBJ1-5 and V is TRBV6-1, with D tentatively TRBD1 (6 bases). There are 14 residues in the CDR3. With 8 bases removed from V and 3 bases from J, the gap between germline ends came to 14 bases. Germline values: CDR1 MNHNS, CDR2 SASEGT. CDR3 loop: CASLTGQTNQPQHF. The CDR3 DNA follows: TGTGCCAGCCTAACAGGGCAAACCAATCAGCCCCAGCATTTT.

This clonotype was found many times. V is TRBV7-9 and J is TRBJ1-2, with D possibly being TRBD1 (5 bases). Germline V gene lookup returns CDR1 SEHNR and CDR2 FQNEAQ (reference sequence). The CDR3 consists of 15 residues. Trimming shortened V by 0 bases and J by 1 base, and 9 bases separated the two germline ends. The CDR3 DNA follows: TGTGCCAGCAGCTTAGCTGGGACGGATAACTATGGCTACACCTTC. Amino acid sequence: CASSLAGTDNYGYTF.

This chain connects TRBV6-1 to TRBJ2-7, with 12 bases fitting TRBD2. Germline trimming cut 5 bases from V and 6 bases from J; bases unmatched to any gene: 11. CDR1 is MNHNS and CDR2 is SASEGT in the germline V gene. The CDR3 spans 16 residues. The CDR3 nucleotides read TGTGCCAGCAGTCTGACTAGCGGGAGACGGGGGGGCGAGCAGTACGTC. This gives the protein CASSLTSGRRGGEQYV.

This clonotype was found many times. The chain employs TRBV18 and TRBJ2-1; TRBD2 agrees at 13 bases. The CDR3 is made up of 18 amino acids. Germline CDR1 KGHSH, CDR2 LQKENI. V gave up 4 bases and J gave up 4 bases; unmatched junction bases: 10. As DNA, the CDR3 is TGTGCCAGCTCACGGACGCCCGGGACTAGCGGGACTTACAATGAGCAGTTCTTC. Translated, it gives CASSRTPGTSGTYNEQFF.

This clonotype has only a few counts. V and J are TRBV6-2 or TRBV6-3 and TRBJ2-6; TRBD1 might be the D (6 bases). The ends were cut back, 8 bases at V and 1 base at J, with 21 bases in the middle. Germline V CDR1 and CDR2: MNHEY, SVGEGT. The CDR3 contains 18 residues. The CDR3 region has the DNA TGTGCCAGCTTCCTACCGGGACACCCTACGTCTGGGGCCAACGTCCTGACTTTC. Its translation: CASFLPGHPTSGANVLTF.

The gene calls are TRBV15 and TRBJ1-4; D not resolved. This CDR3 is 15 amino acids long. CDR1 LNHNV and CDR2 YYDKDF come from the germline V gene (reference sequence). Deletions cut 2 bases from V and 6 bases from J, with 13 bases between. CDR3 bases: TGTGCCACCAGCAGATCAGCGGTACTGGATGAAAAACTGTTTTTT. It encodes CATSRSAVLDEKLFF.

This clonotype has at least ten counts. The CDR3 spells CASGTEPYGYTF. The CDR3 nucleotides are TGTGCCAGCGGTACAGAACCTTATGGCTACACCTTC. The rearrangement uses TRBV28 and TRBJ1-2; no firm D call. Germline loops: CDR1 MDHEN, CDR2 SYDVKM. V lost 8 bases and J 5 bases, leaving 12 bases between the germline ends. CDR3 length equals 12 residues.

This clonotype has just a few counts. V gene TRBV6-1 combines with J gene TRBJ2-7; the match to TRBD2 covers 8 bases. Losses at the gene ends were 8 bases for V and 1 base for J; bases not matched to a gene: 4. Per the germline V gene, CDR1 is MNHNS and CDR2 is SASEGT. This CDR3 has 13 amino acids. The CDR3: CASRVAGSYEQYV. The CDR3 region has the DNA TGTGCCAGCCGAGTAGCGGGATCCTACGAGCAGTACGTC.

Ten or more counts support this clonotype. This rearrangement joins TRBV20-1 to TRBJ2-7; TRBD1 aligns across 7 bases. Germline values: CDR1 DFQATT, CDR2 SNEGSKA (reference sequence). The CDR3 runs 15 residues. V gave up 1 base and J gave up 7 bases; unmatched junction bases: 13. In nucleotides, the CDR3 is TGCAGTGCTAGAGTGCTACAGGGGCTTGGGCATGAGCAGTACTTC. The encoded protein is CSARVLQGLGHEQYF.

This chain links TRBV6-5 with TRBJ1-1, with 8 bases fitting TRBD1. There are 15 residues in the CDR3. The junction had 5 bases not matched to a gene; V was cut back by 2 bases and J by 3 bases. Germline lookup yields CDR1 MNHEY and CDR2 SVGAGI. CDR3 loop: CASSYATGGDTEAFF. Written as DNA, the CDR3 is TGTGCCAGCAGTTACGCAACAGGGGGGGACACTGAAGCTTTCTTT.

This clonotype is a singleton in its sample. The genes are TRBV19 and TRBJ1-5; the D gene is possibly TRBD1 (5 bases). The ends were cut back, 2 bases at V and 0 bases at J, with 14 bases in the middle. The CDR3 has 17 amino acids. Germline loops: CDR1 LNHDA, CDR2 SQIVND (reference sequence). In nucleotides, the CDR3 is TGTGCCAGTAGTATACGTGGGGGAGGCCATAGCAATCAGCCCCAGCATTTT. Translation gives CASSIRGGGHSNQPQHF.

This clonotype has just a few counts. CDR3 DNA sequence: TGTGCCAGCAGCTTGGGGACAGGGGGTGAAAAACTGTTTTTT. It yields the protein CASSLGTGGEKLFF. The gene calls are TRBV7-8 and TRBJ1-4, with 11 bases lining up with TRBD1. The length of the CDR3 is 14 residues. Germline CDR1 SGHVS, CDR2 FQNEAQ. Trimming at V came to 3 bases and at J to 7 bases, leaving 1 base not matched to a gene.

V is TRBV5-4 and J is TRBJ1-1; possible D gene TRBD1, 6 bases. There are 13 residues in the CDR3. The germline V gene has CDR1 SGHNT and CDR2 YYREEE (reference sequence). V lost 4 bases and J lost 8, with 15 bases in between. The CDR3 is CASSQTATGEAFF. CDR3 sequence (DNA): TGTGCCAGCAGCCAGACGGCTACAGGGGAAGCTTTCTTT.